The rows below give T cell receptor beta chains drawn from one sample of a study of T cells after yellow fever vaccination. TCRdb processed the 5' RACE reads anew with MiXCR; each CDR3 protein has one entry. The table lists approximately 300,000 distinct CDR3 sequences, roughly 6.8% of them singletons. The input for sequencing was PBMCs, taken more than 40 days after the first yellow fever vaccination. The receptors were gathered from a man in his late teens or twenties who received the YFV17D yellow fever vaccine. CDR3s include the opening cysteine and the closing phenylalanine or tryptophan. D genes are given only for firm matches. Rows give clone size only sometimes, using once, few, many, or a class for an expanded clone.

v_gene: TRBV29-1; j_gene: TRBJ2-1; abundance: many; d_gene: TRBD2; CDR3nt: TGCAGCGTTGATTTTATTAGCGGGGCTGAGCAGTTCTTC; CDR3aa: CSVDFISGAEQFF
v_gene: TRBV5-8; j_gene: TRBJ2-1; abundance: -; d_gene: TRBD2; CDR3nt: TGTGCCAGCAGCTTGCCAGGACTAGCGGGGGCCTACAATGAGCAGTTCTTC; CDR3aa: CASSLPGLAGAYNEQFF
v_gene: TRBV30; j_gene: TRBJ2-5; abundance: -; d_gene: -; CDR3nt: TGTGCCTGGAGTGTACTCCGAGAGACCCAGTACTTC; CDR3aa: CAWSVLRETQYF
v_gene: TRBV20-1; j_gene: TRBJ2-7; abundance: -; d_gene: -; CDR3nt: TGCAGCGCCTGGGGGCAGGCTCCCTCCTACGAGCAGTACTTC; CDR3aa: CSAWGQAPSYEQYF
v_gene: TRBV4-2; j_gene: TRBJ2-7; abundance: many; d_gene: -; CDR3nt: TGTGCCAGCAGCTTGGGACTGGAATACGAGCAGTACTTC; CDR3aa: CASSLGLEYEQYF
v_gene: TRBV12-3/TRBV12-4; j_gene: TRBJ2-7; abundance: -; d_gene: TRBD2; CDR3nt: TGTGCCAGCAGTTTATCCCCCCGAGCGGGGGGACTTTACGAGCAGTACTTC; CDR3aa: CASSLSPRAGGLYEQYF
v_gene: TRBV5-1; j_gene: TRBJ2-7; abundance: -; d_gene: -; CDR3nt: -; CDR3aa: CASSLTFGQGAREQYF
v_gene: TRBV7-9; j_gene: TRBJ2-5; abundance: few; d_gene: -; CDR3nt: TGTGCCAGCAGCTTAGGCCCTCGGGACCAAGAGACCCAGTACTTC; CDR3aa: CASSLGPRDQETQYF
v_gene: TRBV29-1; j_gene: TRBJ2-3; abundance: -; d_gene: -; CDR3nt: TGCAGCGTTGATGGGGGGGGGCCAGATACGCAGTATTTT; CDR3aa: CSVDGGGPDTQYF
v_gene: TRBV4-3; j_gene: TRBJ1-4; abundance: -; d_gene: -; CDR3nt: TGCGCCAGCAGCCAAGATTGGCGTTCTTATAATGAAAAACTGTTTTTT; CDR3aa: CASSQDWRSYNEKLFF
v_gene: TRBV12-3/TRBV12-4; j_gene: TRBJ1-4; abundance: few; d_gene: -; CDR3nt: TGTGCCAGCAGATCAGGAAATGAAAAACTGTTTTTT; CDR3aa: CASRSGNEKLFF
v_gene: TRBV7-9; j_gene: TRBJ1-4; abundance: few; d_gene: -; CDR3nt: TGTGCCAGCCGGGGGGAAAAACTGTTTTTT; CDR3aa: CASRGEKLFF
v_gene: TRBV6-5; j_gene: TRBJ2-4; abundance: few; d_gene: -; CDR3nt: TGTGCCAGCAGTTACTTAGTCCTTCTAGCCAAAAACATTCAGTACTTC; CDR3aa: CASSYLVLLAKNIQYF
v_gene: TRBV4-1; j_gene: TRBJ2-2; abundance: few; d_gene: -; CDR3nt: TGCGCCAGCAGCCAATTTCGAGGGAACACCGGGGAGCTGTTTTTT; CDR3aa: CASSQFRGNTGELFF
v_gene: TRBV6-5; j_gene: TRBJ2-3; abundance: many; d_gene: TRBD2; CDR3nt: TGTGCCAGCAGTTACAGGAGCCGGGGGGGTGCAGATACGCAGTATTTT; CDR3aa: CASSYRSRGGADTQYF
v_gene: TRBV29-1; j_gene: TRBJ2-2; abundance: -; d_gene: -; CDR3nt: TGCACCACCCTTGCAGGGACGAACACCGGGGAGCTGTTTTTT; CDR3aa: CTTLAGTNTGELFF
v_gene: TRBV7-9; j_gene: TRBJ1-1; abundance: many; d_gene: TRBD1; CDR3nt: TGTGCCAGCAGCGGGACAGGGGTTTCGGACACTGAAGCTTTCTTT; CDR3aa: CASSGTGVSDTEAFF
v_gene: TRBV7-8; j_gene: TRBJ2-7; abundance: few; d_gene: TRBD1; CDR3nt: TGTGCCAGCAGCTCAGGGACAGGGGAATCCTACGAGCAGTACTTC; CDR3aa: CASSSGTGESYEQYF
v_gene: TRBV7-8; j_gene: TRBJ2-7; abundance: few; d_gene: -; CDR3nt: TGTGCCAGCAGCTTAGTGGGGGGCCCCTCGGGGGAGCAGTACTTC; CDR3aa: CASSLVGGPSGEQYF
v_gene: TRBV5-4; j_gene: TRBJ2-2; abundance: -; d_gene: TRBD1; CDR3nt: TGTGCCAGCACCCTCGACAGGGTCGGCACCGGGGAGCTGTTTTTT; CDR3aa: CASTLDRVGTGELFF
v_gene: TRBV6-2/TRBV6-3; j_gene: TRBJ1-2; abundance: few; d_gene: TRBD1; CDR3nt: TGTGCCAGCCGACGGACAGGGGGCGAATATGGCTACACCTTC; CDR3aa: CASRRTGGEYGYTF
v_gene: TRBV5-1; j_gene: TRBJ1-6; abundance: many; d_gene: -; CDR3nt: TGCGCCAGCAGCTTGGAGGAGGCGTTTATTTCACCCCTCCACTTT; CDR3aa: CASSLEEAFISPLHF
v_gene: TRBV9; j_gene: TRBJ1-2; abundance: -; d_gene: -; CDR3nt: TGTGCCAGCAGCGTCCATCCACGGGAACTTAACTATGGCTACACCTTC; CDR3aa: CASSVHPRELNYGYTF
v_gene: TRBV5-4; j_gene: TRBJ2-3; abundance: -; d_gene: -; CDR3nt: TGTGCCAGCAGCCCACTGACGGTTCCTGGGTCAGATACGCAGTATTTT; CDR3aa: CASSPLTVPGSDTQYF
v_gene: TRBV20-1; j_gene: TRBJ2-1; abundance: few; d_gene: -; CDR3nt: TGCAGTGCTAGTCTAGAGAATTACAATGAGCAGTTCTTC; CDR3aa: CSASLENYNEQFF
v_gene: TRBV5-1; j_gene: TRBJ2-2; abundance: many; d_gene: TRBD1; CDR3nt: TGCGCCAGCAGCTCGGGACAGGGGCCATCCGGGGAGCTGTTTTTT; CDR3aa: CASSSGQGPSGELFF
v_gene: TRBV29-1; j_gene: TRBJ2-7; abundance: few; d_gene: -; CDR3nt: TGCAGCGTTGAAGGGTCGCAGGGAGGCGAGCAGTACTTC; CDR3aa: CSVEGSQGGEQYF
v_gene: TRBV5-1; j_gene: TRBJ2-1; abundance: few; d_gene: TRBD2; CDR3nt: TGCGCCAGCAGCTACCGTTCTAGCGGGGGGGCTGGTGAGCAGTTCTTC; CDR3aa: CASSYRSSGGAGEQFF
v_gene: TRBV4-3; j_gene: TRBJ2-3; abundance: -; d_gene: TRBD2; CDR3nt: TGCGCCAGCAGCCAAGTTGGGACTAGCGGGACAGATACGCAGTATTTT; CDR3aa: CASSQVGTSGTDTQYF
v_gene: TRBV7-2; j_gene: TRBJ2-7; abundance: many; d_gene: -; CDR3nt: TGTGCCAGCAGCTGGGACGAGCAATACGAGCAGTACTTC; CDR3aa: CASSWDEQYEQYF
v_gene: TRBV5-6; j_gene: TRBJ2-4; abundance: -; d_gene: -; CDR3nt: TGTGCCAGCAGCTCACAGGAATTAGCCAAAAACATTCAGTACTTC; CDR3aa: CASSSQELAKNIQYF
v_gene: TRBV5-1; j_gene: TRBJ2-3; abundance: few; d_gene: TRBD2; CDR3nt: TGCGCCAGCAGCTCCTACGGACTAGCCTCCAGCACAGATACGCAGTATTTT; CDR3aa: CASSSYGLASSTDTQYF
v_gene: TRBV19; j_gene: TRBJ2-7; abundance: -; d_gene: TRBD1; CDR3nt: TGTGCCAGTCGGACAGGGGGCGACGAGCAGTACTTC; CDR3aa: CASRTGGDEQYF
v_gene: TRBV4-1; j_gene: TRBJ2-7; abundance: -; d_gene: -; CDR3nt: TGCGCCAGCAGCCAAGAGCCGGCGGGCTACGAGCAGTACTTC; CDR3aa: CASSQEPAGYEQYF
v_gene: TRBV4-2; j_gene: TRBJ2-7; abundance: many; d_gene: TRBD2; CDR3nt: TGTGCCAGCAGCCAAGTGGGGGCGGGGGGGCTATACGAGCAGTACTTC; CDR3aa: CASSQVGAGGLYEQYF
v_gene: TRBV5-5; j_gene: TRBJ1-2; abundance: few; d_gene: -; CDR3nt: TGTGCCAGCAGCTTCGGCGAGCATTTGGGCTACACCTTC; CDR3aa: CASSFGEHLGYTF
v_gene: TRBV5-1; j_gene: TRBJ2-1; abundance: few; d_gene: TRBD1; CDR3nt: TGCGCCAGCAGCAACGACCCGGGACAGGGGGCTAATGAGCAGTTCTTC; CDR3aa: CASSNDPGQGANEQFF
v_gene: TRBV11-2; j_gene: TRBJ2-1; abundance: -; d_gene: -; CDR3nt: TGTGCCAGCAGCCCCGCGACTAGACCCCAGTTCTTC; CDR3aa: CASSPATRPQFF
v_gene: TRBV28; j_gene: TRBJ1-2; abundance: many; d_gene: -; CDR3nt: TGTGCCAGCAGTTTTAACCCCCCGGAGCACTATGGCTACACCTTC; CDR3aa: CASSFNPPEHYGYTF
v_gene: TRBV12-3/TRBV12-4; j_gene: TRBJ2-7; abundance: many; d_gene: -; CDR3nt: TGTGCCAGCAGTTTAGGTGCCGCCTACGAGCAGTACTTC; CDR3aa: CASSLGAAYEQYF
v_gene: TRBV3-1; j_gene: TRBJ1-6; abundance: few; d_gene: -; CDR3nt: TGTGCCAGCAGACCGAGCGGGTCGAGCTCCTATAATTCACCCCTCCACTTT; CDR3aa: CASRPSGSSSYNSPLHF
v_gene: TRBV7-3; j_gene: TRBJ2-7; abundance: few; d_gene: TRBD2; CDR3nt: TGTGCCAGCAGCTTGCAAGCGGGGGCCTACGAGCAGTACTTC; CDR3aa: CASSLQAGAYEQYF